Listed below are T cell receptor beta chains from one sample, sequenced in a study of blood T cell repertoires in COVID-19. Profiling relied on immunoSEQ multiplex PCR, and the TCRdb table lists in-frame clones only, not all of them. Of 90,000 to 150,000 clones listed, about four fifths were seen once; the top ten hold around 3.9%. The sample comprised peripheral blood. All receptors derive from an elderly woman with acute or convalescent COVID-19. CDR3s include the opening cysteine and the closing phenylalanine or tryptophan. D genes are given only for firm matches. For some rows the clone size is stated as once, few or many, or as a class when expanded; others skip it.

CDR3aa: CASSVALGEGTDTQYF
CDR3nt: TGTGCCAGCAGCGTAGCTCTGGGGGAGGGCACAGATACGCAGTATTTT
j_gene: TRBJ2-3
d_gene: .
v_gene: TRBV9
abundance: .

CDR3aa: CASSKVIAGENTDTQYF
CDR3nt: TGTGCCAGCAGCAAAGTCATAGCGGGGGAGAACACAGATACGCAGTATTTT
j_gene: TRBJ2-3
d_gene: .
v_gene: TRBV21-1
abundance: .

CDR3aa: CASSPGTLGGYTF
CDR3nt: TGTGCCAGCAGTCCCGGGACTCTCGGTGGCTACACCTTC
j_gene: TRBJ1-2
d_gene: .
v_gene: TRBV28
abundance: .

CDR3aa: CASSFGPQGGISPLHF
CDR3nt: TGTGCCAGCAGCTTTGGGCCTCAGGGGGGAATCTCACCCCTCCACTTT
j_gene: TRBJ1-6
d_gene: TRBD1
v_gene: TRBV5-6
abundance: .

CDR3aa: CASSSPDRDGYTF
CDR3nt: TGTGCCAGCAGTTCACCGGACAGGGATGGCTACACCTTC
j_gene: TRBJ1-2
d_gene: TRBD1
v_gene: TRBV28
abundance: .

CDR3aa: CASSPYIWTEAFF
CDR3nt: TGTGCCAGCTCACCGTACATATGGACTGAAGCTTTCTTT
j_gene: TRBJ1-1
d_gene: .
v_gene: TRBV18
abundance: .

CDR3aa: CASSVRDSQETQYF
CDR3nt: TGTGCCAGCAGCGTCCGGGACTCCCAAGAGACCCAGTACTTC
j_gene: TRBJ2-5
d_gene: .
v_gene: TRBV9
abundance: few

CDR3aa: CASSHFNRGETQYF
CDR3nt: TGTGCCAGCAGCCACTTTAACCGGGGAGAGACCCAGTACTTC
j_gene: TRBJ2-5
d_gene: .
v_gene: TRBV11-2
abundance: .

CDR3aa: CASAAGPNEKLFF
CDR3nt: TGTGCCAGCGCGGCGGGGCCTAATGAAAAACTGTTTTTT
j_gene: TRBJ1-4
d_gene: .
v_gene: TRBV14
abundance: .

CDR3aa: CASSLDRGLNNNYGYTF
CDR3nt: TGTGCCAGCAGCTTAGACAGGGGTCTAAACAATAACTATGGCTACACCTTC
j_gene: TRBJ1-2
d_gene: TRBD1
v_gene: TRBV7-2
abundance: once

CDR3aa: CASSQSGRNTGELFF
CDR3nt: TGTGCCAGCAGTCAGAGCGGGAGGAACACCGGGGAGCTGTTTTTT
j_gene: TRBJ2-2
d_gene: TRBD2
v_gene: TRBV6-2/TRBV6-3
abundance: .

CDR3aa: CASSLSTGDGYTF
CDR3nt: TGTGCCAGCAGCTTATCGACAGGGGATGGCTACACCTTC
j_gene: TRBJ1-2
d_gene: TRBD1
v_gene: TRBV7-9
abundance: large

CDR3aa: CATSDLGRDRTTGELFF
CDR3nt: TGTGCCACCAGTGATCTTGGTCGCGACAGGACCACCGGGGAGCTGTTTTTT
j_gene: TRBJ2-2
d_gene: .
v_gene: TRBV24-1
abundance: .

CDR3aa: CASNPRHSNTGELFF
CDR3nt: TGCGCCAGCAACCCACGCCACTCAAACACCGGGGAGCTGTTTTTT
j_gene: TRBJ2-2
d_gene: .
v_gene: TRBV10-2
abundance: .

CDR3aa: CASSPGLGGTVGQFF
CDR3nt: TGTGCCAGCAGCCCGGGACTAGGGGGGACGGTTGGGCAGTTCTTC
j_gene: TRBJ2-1
d_gene: TRBD2
v_gene: TRBV3-1/TRBV3-2
abundance: .

CDR3aa: CASSIGGGQARAQFF
CDR3nt: TGTGCCAGTAGTATAGGGGGGGGACAAGCGCGGGCGCAGTTCTTC
j_gene: TRBJ2-1
d_gene: .
v_gene: TRBV19
abundance: .

CDR3aa: CASSRQGGTEAFF
CDR3nt: TGTGCCAGCAGCCGACAGGGGGGCACTGAAGCTTTCTTT
j_gene: TRBJ1-1
d_gene: TRBD1
v_gene: TRBV7-9
abundance: .

CDR3aa: CASSYATSGSLNADTQYF
CDR3nt: TGTGCCAGCAGTTACGCGACTAGCGGGAGTTTGAACGCGGATACGCAGTATTTT
j_gene: TRBJ2-3
d_gene: TRBD2
v_gene: TRBV6-2/TRBV6-3
abundance: .

CDR3aa: CASSYARGQGWGEQFF
CDR3nt: TGTGCCAGCAGTTACGCCCGCGGACAGGGATGGGGTGAGCAGTTCTTC
j_gene: TRBJ2-1
d_gene: TRBD1
v_gene: TRBV6-5
abundance: .

CDR3aa: CASSPGVGTEAFF
CDR3nt: TGTGCCAGTAGCCCAGGGGTGGGCACTGAAGCTTTCTTT
j_gene: TRBJ1-1
d_gene: .
v_gene: TRBV19
abundance: few

CDR3aa: CASSLGQGWGRGTEAFF
CDR3nt: TGTGCCAGCAGCTTAGGTCAAGGATGGGGGCGCGGGACTGAAGCTTTCTTT
j_gene: TRBJ1-1
d_gene: .
v_gene: TRBV11-2
abundance: .

CDR3aa: CASSSTTATNYGYTF
CDR3nt: TGTGCCAGCAGCTCAACGACAGCTACTAACTATGGCTACACCTTC
j_gene: TRBJ1-2
d_gene: .
v_gene: TRBV28
abundance: .

CDR3aa: CASSSPTGLAGGLYQETQYF
CDR3nt: TGTGCCAGCAGCTCTCCCACCGGACTAGCGGGGGGCCTGTACCAAGAGACCCAGTACTTC
j_gene: TRBJ2-5
d_gene: TRBD2
v_gene: TRBV5-5
abundance: .

CDR3aa: CASSPLGREGGYTF
CDR3nt: TGTGCCAGCAGTCCCCTGGGGAGAGAAGGTGGCTACACCTTC
j_gene: TRBJ1-2
d_gene: .
v_gene: TRBV28
abundance: .

CDR3aa: CAWIRTGINYGYTF
CDR3nt: TGTGCCTGGATTAGGACAGGGATAAACTATGGCTACACCTTC
j_gene: TRBJ1-2
d_gene: TRBD1
v_gene: TRBV30
abundance: .

CDR3aa: CASSFRGLEGDTIYF
CDR3nt: TGTGCCAGCAGCTTCAGGGGGTTGGAGGGAGACACCATATATTTT
j_gene: TRBJ1-3
d_gene: TRBD1
v_gene: TRBV7-2
abundance: .

CDR3aa: CASSQDVAGGITYEQYF
CDR3nt: TGTGCCAGCAGCCAAGATGTAGCGGGAGGGATAACCTACGAGCAGTACTTC
j_gene: TRBJ2-7
d_gene: TRBD2
v_gene: TRBV3-1/TRBV3-2
abundance: once

CDR3aa: CASSQGTSGTDTQYF
CDR3nt: TGTGCCAGCAGCCAAGGGACTAGCGGAACAGATACGCAGTATTTT
j_gene: TRBJ2-3
d_gene: TRBD2
v_gene: TRBV3-1/TRBV3-2
abundance: .

CDR3aa: CASSRLAGERAYF
CDR3nt: TGTGCCAGCAGCCGCTTAGCGGGAGAAAGGGCGTACTTC
j_gene: TRBJ2-7
d_gene: TRBD2
v_gene: TRBV3-1/TRBV3-2
abundance: once

CDR3aa: CASSYTAGDTEAFF
CDR3nt: TGTGCCAGCAGCTATACCGCGGGAGACACTGAAGCTTTCTTT
j_gene: TRBJ1-1
d_gene: .
v_gene: TRBV6-2/TRBV6-3
abundance: .

CDR3aa: CASSPRGGTGAYEQYF
CDR3nt: TGTGCCAGTAGCCCCAGGGGAGGGACAGGCGCCTACGAGCAGTACTTC
j_gene: TRBJ2-7
d_gene: .
v_gene: TRBV19
abundance: .

CDR3aa: CASSEVRAYNEQFF
CDR3nt: TGTGCCAGCAGTGAAGTGCGGGCTTACAATGAGCAGTTCTTC
j_gene: TRBJ2-1
d_gene: .
v_gene: TRBV6-1
abundance: .

CDR3aa: CASSPGAAGNEKLFF
CDR3nt: TGCGCCAGCAGCCCGGGAGCTGCTGGTAATGAAAAACTGTTTTTT
j_gene: TRBJ1-4
d_gene: .
v_gene: TRBV5-1
abundance: .

CDR3aa: CASSPRTGANQPQHF
CDR3nt: TGTGCCAGCAGCCCTCGGACAGGGGCTAATCAGCCCCAGCATTTT
j_gene: TRBJ1-5
d_gene: TRBD1
v_gene: TRBV3-1/TRBV3-2
abundance: .

CDR3aa: CSAGVGDRSNGYTF
CDR3nt: TGCAGTGCTGGTGTTGGGGACAGATCGAATGGCTACACCTTC
j_gene: TRBJ1-2
d_gene: TRBD1
v_gene: TRBV20-1
abundance: .

CDR3aa: CASSSQTGGSDTQYF
CDR3nt: TGCGCCAGCAGCTCCCAGACAGGGGGCAGCGATACGCAGTATTTT
j_gene: TRBJ2-3
d_gene: TRBD1
v_gene: TRBV4-3
abundance: once

CDR3aa: CASSLVGTGRGEQYF
CDR3nt: TGTGCCAGCAGCTTAGTAGGGACAGGTCGTGGCGAGCAGTACTTC
j_gene: TRBJ2-7
d_gene: TRBD1
v_gene: TRBV11-2
abundance: .

CDR3aa: CASSLLSGGRLNEQFF
CDR3nt: TGTGCCAGCAGCTTATTATCGGGGGGCCGACTTAATGAGCAGTTCTTC
j_gene: TRBJ2-1
d_gene: .
v_gene: TRBV7-8
abundance: .

CDR3aa: CASSGGGTDTQYF
CDR3nt: TGTGCCAGCAGCGGAGGGGGCACAGATACGCAGTATTTT
j_gene: TRBJ2-3
d_gene: .
v_gene: TRBV12-3/TRBV12-4
abundance: .

CDR3aa: CASSFLPQGGEAFF
CDR3nt: TGTGCCAGCAGCTTTCTCCCACAGGGGGGTGAAGCTTTCTTT
j_gene: TRBJ1-1
d_gene: TRBD1
v_gene: TRBV7-8
abundance: .

CDR3aa: CASSPVGQGADTQYF
CDR3nt: TGTGCCAGCTCACCAGTGGGACAGGGGGCAGATACGCAGTATTTT
j_gene: TRBJ2-3
d_gene: TRBD1
v_gene: TRBV18
abundance: .

CDR3aa: CATSRDTGGQPQHF
CDR3nt: TGTGCCACCAGCAGAGATACAGGGGGTCAGCCCCAGCATTTT
j_gene: TRBJ1-5
d_gene: TRBD1
v_gene: TRBV15
abundance: .

CDR3aa: CASKVTGTGEGYTF
CDR3nt: TGTGCCAGTAAGGTCACCGGGACAGGGGAAGGCTACACCTTC
j_gene: TRBJ1-2
d_gene: TRBD1
v_gene: TRBV19
abundance: .

CDR3aa: CASSRAPGSGNTIYF
CDR3nt: TGCGCCAGCAGCCGAGCCCCAGGCTCTGGAAACACCATATATTTT
j_gene: TRBJ1-3
d_gene: .
v_gene: TRBV4-1
abundance: .

CDR3aa: CASSLAAGGPSYEQYF
CDR3nt: TGTGCCAGCAGCCTCGCGGCGGGAGGCCCTTCCTACGAGCAGTACTTC
j_gene: TRBJ2-7
d_gene: TRBD2
v_gene: TRBV28
abundance: .

CDR3aa: CASSQTSGSYSGANVLTF
CDR3nt: TGTGCCAGTAGCCAGACTAGCGGGAGCTACTCTGGGGCCAACGTCCTGACTTTC
j_gene: TRBJ2-6
d_gene: TRBD2
v_gene: TRBV19
abundance: .

CDR3aa: CASSSWTDSGNTIYF
CDR3nt: TGTGCCAGCAGCTCCTGGACTGATTCTGGAAACACCATATATTTT
j_gene: TRBJ1-3
d_gene: .
v_gene: TRBV7-6
abundance: .

CDR3aa: CASTRTSGSLGNEQFF
CDR3nt: TGTGCCAGCACCAGGACTAGCGGGAGTCTTGGCAATGAGCAGTTCTTC
j_gene: TRBJ2-1
d_gene: TRBD2
v_gene: TRBV27
abundance: .

CDR3aa: CASSPRLAGAGDTQYF
CDR3nt: TGTGCCAGCTCACCAAGGCTAGCGGGAGCAGGGGATACGCAGTATTTT
j_gene: TRBJ2-3
d_gene: TRBD2
v_gene: TRBV18
abundance: .

CDR3aa: CASSLGGTTDTQYF
CDR3nt: TGCGCCAGCAGCTTGGGCGGGACCACAGATACGCAGTATTTT
j_gene: TRBJ2-3
d_gene: .
v_gene: TRBV5-1
abundance: few

CDR3aa: CASTRGISSYEQYF
CDR3nt: TGTGCCAGCACACGGGGGATTTCATCCTACGAGCAGTACTTC
j_gene: TRBJ2-7
d_gene: .
v_gene: TRBV2
abundance: .